The following is a TCR beta chain sequence with its context. Trimming removed 0 bases from V and 0 bases from J, with 11 bases in between. Germline V gene sequence: CDR1 LNHNV, CDR2 YYDKDF (reference sequence). The CDR3 has 17 residues. TCRdb's table, derived via immunoSEQ multiplex PCR, lists solely in-frame clones and lacks some. The sample lists 90,000 to 140,000 clones, around nine tenths occurring once. These data originate in a study of PD-1 blockade in classical Hodgkin lymphoma. Time point indicated: cycle 4 day 1 (C4D1), after around six weeks of nivolumab. All patients relapsed after autologous stem cell transplantation, and brentuximab vedotin exposure varied.

Sequences were derived from peripheral blood mononuclear cells (PBMCs), sampled before the fourth cycle of nivolumab. This rearrangement joins TRBV15 to TRBJ2-2; D is perhaps TRBD2 (6 bases). The origin of this receptor is a human donor with classical Hodgkin lymphoma. For the CDR3, the DNA is TGTGCCACCAGCAGAGATCGGGGGACGACGAACACCGGGGAGCTGTTTTTT. Encoded protein: CATSRDRGTTNTGELFF.